This T cell receptor beta chain was documented in a study of response to subunit inactivated influenza vaccine. Overall study findings and caveats: Authors proposed each seasonal influenza vaccination draws in few new T cells.

TCRdb used MiXCR to reprocess the RT-PCR reads, holding one entry per CDR3 protein. Counted here are approximately 490,000 distinct CDR3 sequences, approximately 6.9% occurring once; the ten biggest clones make up 13%. This clonotype was observed a handful of times. Its antigen remains unidentified. Trimming took off 1 base at V and 6 bases at J, with 19 bases between the two ends. CDR3 length equals 16 residues. The germline gives CDR1 SGHTA, CDR2 FQGNSA. The source is a man aged 50-75 years who received an inactivated influenza vaccine. V and J are TRBV7-2 and TRBJ2-7, with a weak D call TRBD2 (6 bases). The input for sequencing was PBMCs from blood, taken approximately 25 months after vaccination. The CDR3 DNA sequence: TGTGCCAGCAGCTTAGGCGCACTACTAGCCTTGGGCGAGCAGTACTTC. Translation gives CASSLGALLALGEQYF.